Below, 22 T cell receptor beta chains from the same sample are listed, as sequenced in a study of response to subunit inactivated influenza vaccine. TCRdb called the RT-PCR reads again in MiXCR, with one record for every CDR3 protein. The sample contains hundreds of thousands of distinct CDR3 sequences, approximately 13% of which appear only once. The sample consisted of PBMCs from blood, taken roughly 2 weeks before vaccination. The source is a man aged 50-60 years who received an inactivated influenza vaccine.

The chain is built from TRBV25-1 and TRBJ1-1, with D possibly being TRBD1 (5 bases). The V gene lost 1 base and the J gene lost 4 bases, with 7 bases spanning the gap. This CDR3 spans 13 amino acids. Germline V CDR1 and CDR2: MGHDK, SYGVNS. DNA of the CDR3: TGTGCCAGCAGTGAATGGGGGATCACTGAAGCTTTCTTT. Its translation is CASSEWGITEAFF. The full variable domain, completed using reference TRBV25-1 and TRBJ1-1, is EADIYQTPRYLVIGTGKKITLECSQTMGHDKMYWYQQDPGMELHLIHYSYGVNSTEKGDLSSESTVSRIRTEHFPLTLESARPSHTSQYLCASSEWGITEAFFGQGTRLTVV.

This clonotype occurred many times. An end of the junction does not agree with germline; a read error may underlie this. V and J are TRBV3-1 and TRBJ1-1; D gene uncertain. The CDR3 spans 14 residues. Germline V gene data show CDR1 as LGHDT and CDR2 as YNNKEL (reference sequence). CDR3 sequence reads: CASSQVRGITEAFF. CDR3 sequence (DNA): TGCGCCAGCAGCCAAGTTCGTGGGATTACTGAAGCTTTCTTT.

A few counts support this clonotype. A much larger clone differs by one base, so this may be a read error. The V call is TRBV5-6, the J call TRBJ2-7, with TRBD1 matching over 11 bases. Per the germline V gene, CDR1 is SGHDT and CDR2 is YYEEEE. The CDR3 consists of 14 residues. V dropped 0 bases and J dropped 6; count of bases not matched to a gene: 2. The CDR3 region is CASSLGTGGAEQYF. CDR3 nucleotides: TGTGCCAGCAGCTTGGGGACAGGGGGCGCCGAGCAGTACTTC.

In its sample, this clonotype was seen a few times. The chain uses TRBV12-3 or TRBV12-4 and TRBJ1-2; D is unresolved. Trimming took 7 bases from V and 7 from J, leaving 16 bases between them. The CDR3 sequence is 13 residues long. The CDR3 DNA sequence: TGTGCCAGCACAGAAGTCCGCTGGGGTGGCTACACCTTC. Its translation: CASTEVRWGGYTF.

This clonotype has more than one count but fewer than ten. The J gene is TRBJ2-5, the V gene TRBV4-3; TRBD2 might be the D (6 bases). Germline assignment: CDR1 LGHNA and CDR2 YSLEER. Trimming stripped 4 bases from V and 0 bases from J, with 15 bases between. There are 16 residues in the CDR3. The CDR3 region has the DNA TGCGCCAGCAGCCTAGCCTTTGGGGGGAACCAAGAGACCCAGTACTTC. Its translation: CASSLAFGGNQETQYF.

J is TRBJ2-1 and V is TRBV12-3 or TRBV12-4; D gene ambiguous. Trimming pared 7 bases from V and 0 bases from J, leaving 13 bases between. The CDR3 contains 15 residues. The chain's CDR3 is CASTPVGNSYNEQFF. The CDR3 DNA reads as TGTGCCAGCACCCCGGTAGGGAACTCCTACAATGAGCAGTTCTTC.

This clonotype showed up many times. The V call is TRBV5-1, the J call TRBJ1-1; D may be TRBD1 (5 bases). Germline lookup yields CDR1 SGHRS and CDR2 YFSETQ. With 0 bases removed from V and 1 base from J, the gap between germline ends came to 10 bases. This CDR3 has 15 amino acids. The CDR3 reads CASSLGIRENTEAFF. The CDR3, as DNA: TGCGCCAGCAGCTTGGGTATCAGGGAGAACACTGAAGCTTTCTTT.

Only a few counts were recorded for this clonotype. The V gene is TRBV20-1, the J gene TRBJ2-1, with TRBD2 matching over 11 bases. The CDR3 is 14 amino acids. CDR1 and CDR2 (germline): DFQATT, SNEGSKA (reference sequence). The CDR3 protein is CSTTGLADHNEQFF. The DNA of the CDR3 is TGCAGCACAACGGGACTAGCGGATCACAATGAGCAGTTCTTC.

The chain combines TRBV5-1 with TRBJ2-3, with 10 bases lining up with TRBD1. This CDR3 comprises 15 residues. V was clipped by 3 bases and J by 2 bases; unmatched bases: 3. Germline assignment: CDR1 SGHRS and CDR2 YFSETQ. The DNA of the CDR3 is TGCGCCAGCAGCTCCGACAGGGGGCACACAGATACGCAGTATTTT. Residues: CASSSDRGHTDTQYF.

Remarks on this clonotype: The junction differs from germline at one of its ends, possibly a read error. J is TRBJ2-2 and V is TRBV6-2 or TRBV6-3, with D perhaps matching TRBD2 (5 bases). Germline V lookup: CDR1 MNHEY, CDR2 SVGEGT. The CDR3 loop spans 13 amino acids. CDR3 region: CASILDNTGELLF. DNA for the CDR3: TGTGCCAGCATCCTAGATAACACCGGGGAGCTGCTTTTT.

The J gene is TRBJ2-1, the V gene TRBV14; 8 bases align to TRBD2. Germline trimming cut 3 bases from V and 0 bases from J; bases unmatched to any gene: 4. The CDR3 covers 16 residues. CDR1 is SGHDN and CDR2 is FVKESK in the germline V gene. DNA of the CDR3: TGTGCCAGCAGCCAGAAAAGCGGGGGCTCCTACAATGAGCAGTTCTTC. Its protein product is CASSQKSGGSYNEQFF.

This clonotype was seen a few times. The chain is built from TRBV7-2 and TRBJ2-2, with 9 bases lining up with TRBD1. The CDR3 spans 17 residues. The V gene end was trimmed by 7 bases and the J gene end by 5 bases; junction bases not matched to a gene: 14. The germline gives CDR1 SGHTA, CDR2 FQGNSA. The DNA for the CDR3 is TGTGCCAGCACCCAGGGCCCCACAGGGGGCGGAACCGGGGAGCTGTTTTTT. This codes for CASTQGPTGGGTGELFF.

The rearrangement links TRBV6-5 to TRBJ2-2, with 8 positions matching TRBD1. Germline loops: CDR1 MNHEY, CDR2 SVGAGI. The CDR3 runs 16 residues. The V gene end was trimmed by 1 base and the J gene end by 6 bases; junction bases not matched to a gene: 7. CDR3 sequence: CASSYWTGNIAGELFF. The CDR3 DNA is TGTGCCAGCAGTTACTGGACAGGGAATATAGCCGGGGAGCTGTTTTTT.

The CDR3 DNA reads as TGTGCCAGCAGCCAAGAGTGGAGAGCAACTAATGAAAAACTGTTTTTT. Translated, it gives CASSQEWRATNEKLFF. The rearrangement uses TRBV4-2 and TRBJ1-4; D gene uncertain. Per germline, CDR1 LGHNA and CDR2 YNFKEQ. The CDR3 covers 16 residues. The ends were cut back, 0 bases at V and 0 bases at J, with 8 bases in the middle.

This clonotype occurred a few times. The chain joins TRBV3-1 to TRBJ2-1; no reliable D call. Germline V gene data show CDR1 as LGHDT and CDR2 as YNNKEL (reference sequence). This CDR3 is built from 16 residues. V lost 4 bases to trimming and J lost 1 base, with 14 bases between them. The CDR3 loop reads CASSPPWAVSYNEQFF. The DNA for the CDR3 is TGTGCCAGCAGCCCCCCGTGGGCGGTTTCCTACAATGAGCAGTTCTTC.

The chain employs TRBV5-1 and TRBJ2-5; 10 bases agree with TRBD2. Germline V gene lookup returns CDR1 SGHRS and CDR2 YFSETQ. The CDR3 contains 15 residues. V dropped 1 base and J dropped 0; count of bases not matched to a gene: 0. CDR3 loop: CASSLSGRDQETQYF. The CDR3 coding sequence is TGCGCCAGCAGCTTGAGCGGGAGGGACCAAGAGACCCAGTACTTC. Using reference TRBV5-1 and TRBJ2-5 for the parts outside the CDR3, the full variable domain is KAGVTQTPRYLIKTRGQQVTLSCSPISGHRSVSWYQQTPGQGLQFLFEYFSETQRNKGNFPGRFSGRQFSNSRSEMNVSTLELGDSALYLCASSLSGRDQETQYFGPGTRLLVL.

This chain links TRBV6-2 or TRBV6-3 with TRBJ2-7; the match to TRBD1 covers 8 bases. V lost 7 bases and J lost 9; bases outside the gene matches: 20. The CDR3 loop spans 16 amino acids. CDR1 MNHEY and CDR2 SVGEGT come from the germline V gene. The CDR3 DNA reads as TGTGCCAGCACCGATCCCGGGACAGGCGTACTAGGAGGGCAGTACTTC. Protein: CASTDPGTGVLGGQYF.

This clonotype was picked up a small number of times. The chain carries TRBV11-2 and TRBJ2-2, with D perhaps TRBD1 (5 bases). The germline V gene encodes CDR1 SGHAT and CDR2 FQNNGV. The V and J ends lost 1 base and 5 bases respectively, with 11 bases between them. CDR3 size: 15 residues. The CDR3 DNA sequence: TGTGCCAGCAGCTTAGCCTCAGGGCTAACCGGGGAGCTGTTTTTT. It is translated as CASSLASGLTGELFF.

This clonotype was seen a handful of times. The rearrangement uses TRBV7-9 and TRBJ2-5; D is unresolved. This CDR3 has 12 residues. Germline lookup yields CDR1 SEHNR and CDR2 FQNEAQ (reference sequence). The germline V and J ends were trimmed by 3 bases and 2 bases, with 4 bases remaining between them. In nucleotides, the CDR3 is TGTGCCAGCAGCTTTGCACAAGAGACCCAGTACTTC. This sequence encodes CASSFAQETQYF.

This clonotype was observed a handful of times. The rearrangement joins TRBV6-5 to TRBJ1-1, with D perhaps TRBD1 (5 bases). CDR1 MNHEY and CDR2 SVGAGI come from the germline V gene. Between the trimmed V and J ends, which lost 2 bases and 2 bases, there was a span of 9 bases. The CDR3 loop spans 14 amino acids. The CDR3: CASSYRGDNTEAFF. CDR3 nucleotides: TGTGCCAGCAGTTACCGGGGGGACAACACTGAAGCTTTCTTT.

This clonotype showed up just a few times. The V call is TRBV12-3 or TRBV12-4, the J call TRBJ2-1; 8 nucleotides align to TRBD2. The V segment lost 5 bases and the J segment 0 bases; nucleotides outside the gene matches: 6. This CDR3 is 16 amino acids long. The CDR3 DNA is TGTGCCAGCAGTCCGGGACTAGAGAGCTCCTACAATGAGCAGTTCTTC. Protein: CASSPGLESSYNEQFF.

With regard to this clonotype: At one of its ends the junction is not consistent with the germline gene, which may arise from a read error. The gene calls are TRBV7-3 and TRBJ1-2; TRBD1 is a possible D gene (5 bases). The CDR3 is 13 residues long. Per germline, CDR1 SGHTA and CDR2 FQGTGA. The DNA for the CDR3 is TGTGCCAGCAGCCCCGAGAGGGACGGTGGCTACAACTTC. Translation gives CASSPERDGGYNF. Variable domain in full (rest from reference TRBV7-3 and TRBJ1-2): GAGVSQTPSNKVTEKGKYVELRCDPISGHTALYWYRQSLGQGPEFLIYFQGTGAADDSGLPNDRFFAVRPEGSVSTLKIQRTERGDSAVYLCASSPERDGGYNFGSGTRLTVV.